This record concerns one T cell receptor beta chain sequence. No cognate antigen has been identified for it. Per-base qualities were not stored, and no clone one base away is much larger. Its CDR3 holds 14 amino acids, cysteine through phenylalanine. The CDR3 DNA has 42 bases and is translated from base 1. From the germline V gene, CDR1 is SGHRS and CDR2 is YFSETQ. Cut back by 0 bases and 0 bases, the V and J ends lie 5 bases apart. Library prep was done by the immunoSEQ multiplex PCR assay. A mixture of 60 forward primers for TCR Vbeta segments and 13 reverse primers for TCR Jbeta segments was used in the multiplex PCR. A multiplex PCR assay on genomic DNA amplified the CDR3 region of rearranged TCR beta genes. On the Illumina HiSeq System, the amplified TCR beta libraries were sequenced as 87-base-pair reads. Regarding the original processing steps: Across the 640 or so repertoires, a later analysis counted around 80 million unique TCR beta chains, around 11 million of which were shared by at least two donors. Raw reads were error-corrected and collapsed into unique sequences with a nearest-neighbor algorithm that merged closely related sequences to remove PCR and sequencing errors. Alignment of CDR3 sequences to IMGT reference sequences was used to assign V, D and J gene segments. For a sequence to be retained, a match of at least six nucleotides to both a V gene segment and a J gene segment was required. Rearrangements were classified as productive when the CDR3 lacked stop codons and remained in frame with V and J, and all other rearrangements were classified as non-productive. CDR3 was defined by IMGT convention, running from the second conserved V-encoded cysteine to the conserved J-encoded phenylalanine. The earlier analysis of about 640 of the donors excluded any sequence lacking an unambiguous match to a single V gene segment. An earlier analysis of approximately 590 of the donors classified V segments as functional when productive rearrangements were above 56.7% and as segregating when the standard deviation between donors was above 5%. To diagnose cytomegalovirus status from the catalog of TCR beta chain sequences, a statistical classification framework was built. In a later analysis, TCR nucleotide sequences were compared against IMGT/GENE-DB human TR gene sequences so that V and J genes could be assigned. In a later analysis, CDR3 sequences and most-parsimonious VDJ recombination scenarios were assigned using the TCRdist pipeline. A later analysis defined each TCR beta chain by its CDR3 amino acid sequence plus V-gene family, and excluded reads lacking a unique V-gene family. A later analysis removed 550 to 700 highly shared, low-generation-probability nucleotide sequences to deal with suspected cross-contamination and a sequencing artifact. In a later analysis, a clonal expansion index for each public chain was calculated from normalized within-repertoire ranks of inferred template counts. Generation probabilities in a later analysis came from a VDJ recombination model fitted to out-of-frame rearrangements, and those results were checked against IGoR. In a later analysis, hypergeometric tests were used to score TCR-TCR, TCR-HLA and TCR-CMV co-occurrence, with a repertoire-size bias correction applied to TCR pairs. False discovery rates were estimated in a later analysis by permuting HLA or CMV assignments 20 times. In a later analysis, co-occurring TCRs were grouped with DBSCAN, and TCRdist sequence similarity was added when clustering was performed within HLA-allele-positive subsets. Repertoires with fewer than 30,000 or more than 120,000 public chains were left out of co-occurrence clustering, as were four to six repertoires with anomalous nucleotide sharing. The table was pulled from immuneACCESS by TCRdb, which kept in-frame rearrangements only. Such tables lose some clones; where checked, under half of the loss comes from unresolved V genes, and the rest has no known cause. D and trimming were read from the DNA, whereas the V and J calls and clone size are those reported in that table. The sample profile shows 120,000 or so clones; 65% to 85% of them were found once. The ten largest clones capture approximately 16% of the sample.

The cohort was made up of about 670 healthy bone marrow donors. All cohort members were sampled while nominally healthy, although unrecorded immune exposures were likely present. The donor tested CMV seropositive, placing the donor among the 290 or so seropositive members of the cohort. Each donor provided a peripheral blood sample, and peripheral blood mononuclear cells were used for TCR beta sequencing. Genomic DNA extraction from the blood cell samples was performed with the Qiagen DNeasy Blood Extraction Kit. This sample is part of a study of cytomegalovirus exposure and HLA in healthy donors (dated by TCRdb to about 2017). Broadly, across the study: An earlier analysis of 587 of the donors reported approximately 260 Gb of sequence data and 117 million unique TCR beta sequences obtained from about 180 million T cells. An early release that covered about 600 HLA-typed donors contained 250 to 350 gigabases of sequencing data and around 85 million unique TCR sequences. Among the roughly 430 genotyped donors, around 79% belonged to the genetic ancestry cluster associated with self-reported Caucasian donors. The study was designed to test whether signatures of past pathogen exposure could be identified by cataloging public T cell receptors. The study profiled the T cell repertoires of hundreds of subjects by immunosequencing and related them to cytomegalovirus serostatus. Besides the first cohort of 666 subjects, a separate validation cohort made up of 90 to 150 different subjects was used. To predict cytomegalovirus infection status, the study brought together high-throughput TCR immunosequencing, statistical association of individual TCRs with disease status, and machine learning. A later analysis re-examined previously published TCR beta repertoires from more than 550 donors and added high-resolution HLA genotyping to investigate patterns of TCR occurrence. Rather than drawing on any new phenotypic data, the later analysis identified candidate immune exposures from TCR beta sequences and the way those sequences occurred across donors. An earlier analysis of 587 of the donors used high-throughput TCR beta sequencing to judge whether each TCR beta V gene segment behaved as functional or pseudogenic. Alongside the repertoire data, information on donor age, sex, ethnicity and CMV serostatus was compiled. A later genetic analysis used genome-wide SNP genotypes for about 60% of the 666 donors, treating that subset as a discovery cohort. Every discovery cohort repertoire had been produced on one sequencing platform. HLA typing included class I and class II loci at four-digit resolution. The number of typed donors differed by locus: about 620-630 for A, B, C, DRB1 and DQB1; 522 for DQA1; 600 to 610 for DPA1; and about 470 for DPB1. Four or five DR-DQ haplotypes were handled as single units for association and clustering, since linkage in the cohort was strong. On average, around 200,000 unique TCR beta nucleotide sequences were sequenced per donor among a few hundred genotyped donors of the cohort, with 15% to 20% of those sequences being non-productive. Paper-wide results and their limitations: Compared with the roughly 700-donor mean, donors in an Asian-associated ancestry cluster had fewer N-insertions in productive TCRs, according to a later genetic analysis. A total of about 180 TCR beta chains were listed by the study as associated with cytomegalovirus. A few of the identified cytomegalovirus-associated TCR beta chains were confirmed in vitro to be specific for cytomegalovirus antigens. Because some donors lacked HLA typing at each locus, the association tests relied only on the typed subset. An association between a missense DCLRE1C variant and V-gene and J-gene trimming of TCR beta chains was found in a later genetic analysis and replicated in an independent cohort. Broadly in line with IMGT annotations, most TCR beta V segments showed up in productive rearrangements about 87% or about 30% of the time in an earlier analysis of around 550 of the donors. The classifier was reported to diagnose cytomegalovirus status with high specificity and sensitivity in both the original cohort and the validation cohort. A further reported finding was that TCR beta sequences accurately predicted the HLA-A and HLA-B alleles for most subjects in the first cohort. The 87-base-pair reads could not distinguish some IMGT-functional V segments, including TRBV6-2 and TRBV6-3, so those segments were excluded. Presence/absence analyses assumed roughly uniform sequencing depth across donors, an assumption that may not hold. Across donors, most TCR sequences were observed very rarely, whereas some public TCRs were present in many individuals. A later analysis found that TCR association rates varied across HLA loci, with DRB1 alleles showing the most associated TCRs and HLA-C alleles the fewest. According to a later analysis, most CMV-associated TCR beta chains appeared to be HLA-restricted, and the HLA associations seemed to be driven largely by CMV exposure. CMV serostatus was the only immune exposure information available for the cohort. Correlated functional status among segregating V segments might reflect linkage disequilibrium, but an unknown experimental factor could not be ruled out. A cluster of highly shared sequence variants was judged likely to be a technical artifact of the sequencing pipeline. Compared with equally common non-associated chains, HLA-associated TCR beta chains in a later analysis were more clonally expanded and had lower generation probabilities. Assigning TCR associations to individual alleles was difficult when HLA alleles, especially DR and DQ, strongly co-occurred. Because counts were too low, some 16 rarely observed V segments, including chromosome 9 orphons, were excluded from the earlier analysis of a few hundred of the donors. According to the authors, the approach could potentially be generalized to other disease states and immunological phenotypes. At a false discovery rate of 0.05, a later analysis linked roughly 17,000 TCR beta sequences to specific HLA alleles. According to a later analysis, parvovirus B19, influenza, CMV and Epstein-Barr virus appeared linked to several top co-occurrence clusters. In this cohort, only TCR beta chains were sequenced, and detectable features were limited by the absence of alpha or paired-chain data.

The source of this sequence is a man aged 50-59 years in good health and CMV-seropositive. The chain was built from TRBV5-1 and TRBJ2-3; the D gene is unclear. Sequencing was done on a sample of PBMCs. The nucleotides read TGCGCCAGCAGCTTGGGTCAGAGCACAGATACGCAGTATTTT. This gives the protein CASSLGQSTDTQYF.